These T cell receptor beta chains were read from a single sample in a study of blood T cell repertoires in COVID-19. Method: immunoSEQ multiplex PCR; TCRdb's copy keeps in-frame clones and lacks some. The data show roughly 250,000 clones, more than 75% seen once. Sequences were obtained from PBMCs or T cells enriched from blood (not recorded which). The receptor set was obtained from a woman aged 50 to 60 who had recovered from COVID-19. Both conserved end residues are part of each CDR3. A D gene is named only where the DNA matches it firmly. Size values are once, few and many counts, or a class for expanded clones, and some rows have none.

NA	TRBV18	14	TRBJ2-3	NA	TGTGCCAGCTCACCAATTCCAAACACAGATACGCAGTATTTT	CASSPIPNTDTQYF
NA	TRBV4-3	16	TRBJ1-1	NA	TGCGCCAGCAGCCAAGATGCCCAGGGTCTGAACACTGAAGCTTTCTTT	CASSQDAQGLNTEAFF
NA	TRBV6-2/TRBV6-3	14	TRBJ2-7	NA	TGTGCCAGCAGTTACTCGACAGGTGTCTACGAGCAGTACTTC	CASSYSTGVYEQYF
TRBD1	TRBV4-1	15	TRBJ1-2	once	TGCGCCAGCAGCCAAGTCCCAGGGGGCGACTATGGCTACACCTTC	CASSQVPGGDYGYTF
NA	TRBV7-2	14	TRBJ2-7	NA	TGTGCCAGCAGCTTAGTGGGTAGCTTATACGAGCAGTACTTC	CASSLVGSLYEQYF
NA	TRBV10-1	17	TRBJ2-2	NA	TGCGCCAGCAGTGAGGGGGGCTTGGGTGCGAACACCGGGGAGCTGTTTTTT	CASSEGGLGANTGELFF
NA	TRBV6-5	15	TRBJ1-1	NA	TGTGCCAGCACCCCCCCTCAAGTAGCTAACACTGAAGCTTTCTTT	CASTPPQVANTEAFF
NA	TRBV28	14	TRBJ2-2	NA	TGTGCCAGCAGGGGCAGGGGCGACACCGGGGAGCTGTTTTTT	CASRGRGDTGELFF
TRBD1	TRBV5-4	14	TRBJ1-4	NA	TGTGCCAGCAGTCGGGACAGGGGGAATGAAAAACTGTTTTTT	CASSRDRGNEKLFF
NA	TRBV7-6	15	TRBJ2-2	NA	TGTGCCAGCAGCTTAGACCCAGGGTCCACCGGGGAGCTGTTTTTT	CASSLDPGSTGELFF
TRBD2	TRBV30	16	TRBJ2-1	NA	TGTGCCTGGAGTGCCTTTTTAGCGGGAGTCTACAATGAGCAGTTCTTC	CAWSAFLAGVYNEQFF
TRBD1	TRBV5-4	16	TRBJ2-1	once	TGTGCCAGCAGCTTGGGTGGACAGGGGGCCTACAATGAGCAGTTCTTC	CASSLGGQGAYNEQFF
TRBD2	TRBV2	15	TRBJ2-4	NA	TGTGCCAGCAGTGGGTTTTACATCGGGGGGGATTTTCAGTACTTC	CASSGFYIGGDFQYF
TRBD2	TRBV6-5	13	TRBJ2-1	NA	TGTGCCAGCAGTCGACTAGCGAATAATGAGCAGTTCTTC	CASSRLANNEQFF
NA	TRBV6-1	15	TRBJ2-7	NA	TGTGCCAGCAGTGAACCCCCCCGGAGCACCTACGAGCAGTACTTC	CASSEPPRSTYEQYF
NA	TRBV6-5	15	TRBJ2-7	NA	TGTGCCAGCAGGGTCGGGACAAAAATCTCCTACGAGCAGTACTTC	CASRVGTKISYEQYF